The 21 T cell receptor beta chains given below trace back to one sample, sequenced in a study of human T cells and chemical hapten exposure. The sample's time point: patch test 1, 2 weeks after DPC sensitization. As to treatment: therapeutic diphenylcyclopropenone sensitization with weekly scalp DPC. Using its own MiXCR run on the RACE reads, TCRdb lists one record per CDR3 protein. The profile shows about 82,000 distinct CDR3 sequences, about 10% of them singletons. The sequencing used whole blood, collected in connection with sensitization to the hapten diphenylcyclopropenone (DPC). These receptors were collected from a woman in her forties or fifties with alopecia areata. Some clones in this sample may be carry-over from other donors' samples.

This clonotype occurred a few times. The chain uses TRBV5-1 and TRBJ1-3; 7 bases align to TRBD1. The CDR3 runs 14 residues. Germline CDR1 reads SGHRS; CDR2 reads YFSETQ. V was pared by 4 bases and J by 2 bases, with 3 bases of the junction left unmatched. The CDR3 coding sequence is TGCGCCAGCAGCCCCGGGACAGCTGGAAACACCATATATTTT. It codes for CASSPGTAGNTIYF.

In its sample, this clonotype was seen many times. V gene TRBV24-1 combines with J gene TRBJ2-1, with 12 bases lining up with TRBD2. Per germline, CDR1 KGHDR and CDR2 SFDVKD. This CDR3 comprises 18 residues. Germline trimming cut 4 bases from V and 0 bases from J; bases unmatched to any gene: 6. CDR3 in amino acids: CATSDPGLAGSSYNEQFF. The DNA for the CDR3 is TGTGCCACCAGTGACCCGGGACTAGCGGGTAGCTCCTACAATGAGCAGTTCTTC.

The sample holds a few counts of this clonotype. Written as DNA, the CDR3 is TGTGCCAGCAGCCCCTCCGGCGGCCTTAGCTCCTACAATGAGCAGTTCTTC. Protein: CASSPSGGLSSYNEQFF. V usage is TRBV11-1 and J usage is TRBJ2-1, with D unresolved. Germline CDR1 reads SGHAT; CDR2 reads FQDESV (reference sequence). Trimming removed 5 bases at V and 0 bases at J, with 17 bases between. The CDR3 runs 17 residues.

The chain joins TRBV7-7 to TRBJ2-1, with D possibly TRBD2 on 6 matching bases. From germline, CDR1 is SSHAT and CDR2 FNYEAQ (reference sequence). V lost 5 bases to trimming and J lost 9 bases, with 17 bases between them. The CDR3 runs 14 residues. The CDR3 region is CASSPTTRQVEQFF. The CDR3 nucleotides are TGTGCCAGCAGCCCAACGACTAGACAAGTTGAGCAGTTCTTC.

Many counts were recorded for this clonotype. The chain employs TRBV7-9 and TRBJ1-5; weak D call: TRBD1 (6 bases). V was pared by 5 bases and J by 1 base, with 15 bases between. Germline CDR1 reads SEHNR; CDR2 reads FQNEAQ (reference sequence). The CDR3 contains 16 residues. Here the CDR3 reads CASSHSGVSSNQPQHF. CDR3 DNA sequence: TGTGCCAGCAGCCATTCAGGGGTGTCCAGCAATCAGCCCCAGCATTTT. The entire variable domain, with the rest obtained from reference TRBV7-9 and TRBJ1-5, is as follows: DTGVSQNPRHKITKRGQNVTFRCDPISEHNRLYWYRQTLGQGPEFLTYFQNEAQLEKSRLLSDRFSAERPKGSFSTLEIQRTEQGDSAMYLCASSHSGVSSNQPQHFGDGTRLSIL.

This clonotype was seen repeatedly, ten times or more. The V call is TRBV9, the J call TRBJ2-7; unclear D gene. The CDR3 has 11 residues. V lost 4 bases to trimming and J lost 3 bases, with 5 bases between them. Germline assignment: CDR1 SGDLS and CDR2 YYNGEE. The CDR3: CASSPNYEQYF. DNA of the CDR3: TGTGCCAGCAGCCCTAACTACGAGCAGTACTTC.

The chain recombines TRBV6-1 with TRBJ2-5, with D perhaps TRBD2 (5 bases). The CDR3 runs to 14 residues. V was trimmed by 3 bases and J by 9 bases, leaving 17 bases between them. Germline CDR1 is MNHNS and CDR2 is SASEGT. The CDR3 sequence: CASSEDSGPGAQYF. In DNA, the CDR3 is TGTGCCAGCAGTGAGGATTCCGGCCCCGGGGCCCAGTACTTC.

The chain links TRBV7-7 to TRBJ2-5, with no clear D. The CDR3 extends over 14 amino acids. The V and J ends lost 6 bases and 4 bases respectively, with 15 bases between them. Per germline, CDR1 SSHAT and CDR2 FNYEAQ (reference sequence). This chain's CDR3 is CASSPQGRGETQYF. The CDR3 nucleotides read TGTGCCAGCAGTCCGCAAGGGCGTGGAGAGACCCAGTACTTC.

The rearrangement joins TRBV19 to TRBJ1-1; maybe TRBD1 (5 bases). CDR3 length equals 14 residues. V was trimmed by 7 bases and J by 0 bases, leaving 12 bases between them. In germline, CDR1 is LNHDA, CDR2 SQIVND (reference sequence). This CDR3 is CASTPPGMNTEAFF. DNA of the CDR3: TGTGCCAGTACCCCCCCAGGGATGAACACTGAAGCTTTCTTT.

The sample holds a few counts of this clonotype. This sequence joins TRBV7-9 and TRBJ1-4; no reliable D call. V dropped 2 bases and J dropped 2 bases, with 18 bases sitting between them. Germline lookup yields CDR1 SEHNR and CDR2 FQNEAQ (reference sequence). This CDR3 is 18 amino acids long. CDR3 nucleotides: TGTGCCAGCAGCTTATCTGCTTTTTCTACAGTGACTAATGAAAAACTGTTTTTT. It is translated as CASSLSAFSTVTNEKLFF.

The CDR3 DNA sequence: TGTGCCAGCAGTGAAGGAATGGAGACCCAGTACTTC. Amino acid sequence: CASSEGMETQYF. V is TRBV2 and J is TRBJ2-5; D remains unclear. Per the germline V gene, CDR1 is SNHLY and CDR2 is FYNNEI. Trimming removed 1 base at V and 5 bases at J, with 5 bases between. The CDR3 has 12 amino acids.

The J gene is TRBJ1-1, the V gene TRBV20-1; D is unresolved. The CDR3 runs 13 residues. In germline, CDR1 is DFQATT, CDR2 SNEGSKA (reference sequence). The V and J ends lost 0 bases and 8 bases respectively, with 13 bases between them. The DNA of the CDR3 is TGCAGTGCTAGAGATCGGAGGATGGGGGAAGCTTTCTTT. Its translation is CSARDRRMGEAFF.

J is TRBJ1-1 and V is TRBV5-4; maybe TRBD1 (5 bases). Germline lookup yields CDR1 SGHNT and CDR2 YYREEE (reference sequence). The V and J ends lost 1 base and 3 bases respectively, with 19 bases between them. The CDR3 is 17 residues long. For the CDR3, the DNA is TGTGCCAGCAGCTTGACTAGACCCTCGGGGCAGCACACTGAAGCTTTCTTT. This gives the protein CASSLTRPSGQHTEAFF.

The chain recombines TRBV27 with TRBJ2-7, with TRBD1 as a possible D gene (5 bases). Germline V gene lookup returns CDR1 MNHEY and CDR2 SMNVEV (reference sequence). The germline V and J ends were trimmed by 4 bases and 4 bases, with 14 bases remaining between them. The CDR3 is 14 residues long. DNA of the CDR3: TGTGCCAGCAGTTCGCTAGACAGAAAATACGAGCAGTACTTC. Protein product: CASSSLDRKYEQYF.

This clonotype was counted between two and nine times. The chain combines TRBV28 with TRBJ2-4; D unclear. CDR3 size: 16 residues. Trimming removed 5 bases from V and 0 bases from J, with 14 bases in between. Germline V gene data show CDR1 as MDHEN and CDR2 as SYDVKM. The CDR3 loop reads CASSQSDALAKNIQYF. DNA of the CDR3: TGTGCCAGCAGTCAAAGCGACGCACTAGCCAAAAACATTCAGTACTTC.

This clonotype was recorded a few times. The chain has TRBV9 and TRBJ2-3; D gene unclear. The germline V and J ends were trimmed by 0 bases and 4 bases, with 12 bases remaining between them. The CDR3 runs 15 residues. Germline loops: CDR1 SGDLS, CDR2 YYNGEE. The CDR3 coding sequence is TGTGCCAGCAGCGTAGGGCAAGGGTCCTCAGATACGCAGTATTTT. Translating gives CASSVGQGSSDTQYF.

This clonotype appeared a few times. The CDR3 sequence is CASRRPTSGGTDTQYF. DNA for the CDR3: TGTGCCAGCAGGCGCCCGACTAGCGGGGGCACAGATACGCAGTATTTT. The chain carries TRBV6-5 and TRBJ2-3, with 11 bases lining up with TRBD2. Germline values: CDR1 MNHEY, CDR2 SVGAGI. With V trimmed by 6 bases and J by 1 base, 6 bases remained unmatched. There are 16 residues in the CDR3.

This clonotype has a handful of counts. This sequence joins TRBV12-2 and TRBJ1-5. TRBV12-2 is an annotated pseudogene. The CDR3 is 15 residues long. The DNA of the CDR3 is TGTGCAAGTCGCCCCCGCAGGCTGGGGAGTGAGCCCCAGCATTTT. Its protein product is CASRPRRLGSEPQHF.

This clonotype has a count of ten or more. This rearrangement joins TRBV20-1 to TRBJ1-5; TRBD1 matches at 8 bases. The V gene's germline CDR1 is DFQATT and CDR2 SNEGSKA (reference sequence). The CDR3 is 12 residues long. V was pared by 5 bases and J by 5 bases, with 2 bases of the junction left unmatched. DNA for the CDR3: TGCAGTGCTGGGACAGGCGATCAGCCCCAGCATTTT. This gives the protein CSAGTGDQPQHF.

V and J are TRBV11-2 and TRBJ2-7, with 12 bases matching TRBD2. CDR3 size: 14 residues. V shed 4 bases and J 9 bases; nucleotides not matched to a gene: 7. The germline CDR1 and CDR2 sequences are SGHAT and FQNNGV. CDR3 loop: CASSSTSGSIVQYF. The DNA of the CDR3 is TGTGCCAGCAGCTCGACTAGCGGGAGTATTGTGCAGTACTTC.

This clonotype was detected ten times or more. One junction end does not reproduce the germline sequence, and a read error may be involved. This rearrangement joins TRBV6-2 or TRBV6-3 to TRBJ1-5; 9 bases map to TRBD1. There are 15 residues in the CDR3. Germline CDR1 is MNHEY and CDR2 is SVGEGT. The DNA of the CDR3 is TGTGCCAGCAGCCAACCCACAGGGGGCAAACAGCCCCAGCATTTT. Its protein product is CASSQPTGGKQPQHF.